These T cell receptor beta chains were read from a single sample in a study of T cell responses to AZD1222 COVID-19 vaccine. The table came from immunoSEQ multiplex PCR; TCRdb's copy has only in-frame clones and leaves some out. The table shows 70,000 to 85,000 clones, with roughly four fifths occurring only once. The sample here was peripheral blood, taken on day 0 of AZD1222 vaccination. Receptors originate from an adult in good health. Both conserved end residues are part of each CDR3. The D gene is left open where the match is weak. Only some rows state a clone size, as once, few, many or a class for expanded clones.

J: TRBJ2-1; D: -; V: TRBV2; size: -; CDR3: CASSEWGRSYNEQFF; DNA: TGTGCCAGCAGTGAATGGGGGAGGTCCTACAATGAGCAGTTCTTC
J: TRBJ1-1; D: -; V: TRBV18; size: -; CDR3: CASSPAQNTEAFF; DNA: TGTGCCAGCTCCCCGGCACAGAACACTGAAGCTTTCTTT
J: TRBJ1-5; D: -; V: TRBV10-3; size: -; CDR3: CAISETGESRPQHF; DNA: TGTGCCATCAGTGAGACGGGGGAGTCGCGGCCCCAGCATTTT
J: TRBJ2-2; D: -; V: TRBV11-2; size: -; CDR3: CASSFPGAGELFF; DNA: TGTGCCAGCAGCTTCCCAGGGGCAGGGGAGCTGTTTTTT
J: TRBJ2-7; D: -; V: TRBV5-1; size: once; CDR3: CASSLGQRPEDEQYF; DNA: TGCGCCAGCAGCTTGGGTCAGCGGCCCGAGGACGAGCAGTACTTC
J: TRBJ2-3; D: -; V: TRBV19; size: -; CDR3: CASSSSQYHTDTQYF; DNA: TGTGCCAGTAGTTCTTCCCAGTACCACACAGATACGCAGTATTTT
J: TRBJ2-3; D: TRBD2; V: TRBV9; size: -; CDR3: CASTRGGVWTDTQYF; DNA: TGTGCCAGCACCCGGGGGGGCGTCTGGACAGATACGCAGTATTTT
J: TRBJ1-2; D: -; V: TRBV28; size: -; CDR3: CASRLGSGNPNYGYTF; DNA: TGTGCCAGCAGGCTAGGGTCAGGGAATCCTAACTATGGCTACACCTTC
J: TRBJ1-6; D: -; V: TRBV7-3; size: -; CDR3: CASSLSGGTDSPLHF; DNA: TGTGCCAGCAGCTTAAGTGGGGGGACGGATTCACCCCTCCACTTT
J: TRBJ2-3; D: -; V: TRBV5-1; size: -; CDR3: CASSAGGQRDTQYF; DNA: TGCGCCAGCAGCGCGGGTGGGCAGCGGGATACGCAGTATTTT
J: TRBJ1-1; D: TRBD1; V: TRBV6-5; size: -; CDR3: CASDLDRGSNTEAFF; DNA: TGTGCCAGCGATCTAGACAGGGGCTCGAACACTGAAGCTTTCTTT
J: TRBJ1-4; D: -; V: TRBV5-8; size: -; CDR3: CASSLGDRQVEKLFF; DNA: TGTGCCAGCAGCTTGGGAGACCGACAGGTTGAAAAACTGTTTTTT
J: TRBJ2-1; D: TRBD2; V: TRBV19; size: -; CDR3: CASSASGVEQFF; DNA: TGTGCCAGTAGTGCTAGCGGGGTGGAGCAGTTCTTC
J: TRBJ2-5; D: TRBD1; V: TRBV19; size: -; CDR3: CASSMRDRVRETQYF; DNA: TGTGCCAGTAGTATGCGGGACAGGGTAAGAGAGACCCAGTACTTC
J: TRBJ1-4; D: -; V: TRBV12-3/TRBV12-4; size: -; CDR3: CASSFQTNEKLFF; DNA: TGTGCCAGCAGTTTTCAGACTAATGAAAAACTGTTTTTT
J: TRBJ2-7; D: TRBD1; V: TRBV10-3; size: -; CDR3: CAISERDRDYEQYF; DNA: TGTGCCATCAGTGAAAGGGACAGGGACTACGAGCAGTACTTC
J: TRBJ1-2; D: -; V: TRBV5-6; size: -; CDR3: CASSLGQGRGVGGYTF; DNA: TGTGCCAGCAGCTTGGGCCAGGGCAGGGGTGTTGGTGGCTACACCTTC
J: TRBJ1-1; D: TRBD1; V: TRBV30; size: -; CDR3: CAFDRGLNTEAFF; DNA: TGTGCCTTTGACAGGGGGCTGAACACTGAAGCTTTCTTT
J: TRBJ2-1; D: TRBD1; V: TRBV9; size: -; CDR3: CASSVEGQGKNEQFF; DNA: TGTGCCAGCAGCGTAGAGGGACAGGGGAAAAATGAGCAGTTCTTC
J: TRBJ2-3; D: -; V: TRBV5-8; size: -; CDR3: CASSLDEGWTDTQYF; DNA: TGTGCCAGCAGCTTGGACGAAGGGTGGACAGATACGCAGTATTTT
J: TRBJ1-1; D: -; V: TRBV6-6; size: once; CDR3: CASSYSTVGEAFF; DNA: TGTGCCAGCAGTTACTCGACGGTGGGTGAAGCTTTCTTT
J: TRBJ1-3; D: -; V: TRBV27; size: -; CDR3: CANAGFTGNTIYF; DNA: TGTGCCAACGCAGGGTTTACTGGAAACACCATATATTTT
J: TRBJ1-2; D: TRBD1; V: TRBV2; size: -; CDR3: CASSEADRVFGYTF; DNA: TGTGCCAGCAGTGAAGCGGACAGGGTGTTCGGCTACACCTTC
J: TRBJ1-2; D: TRBD1; V: TRBV30; size: once; CDR3: CAFPQRDSLYGYTF; DNA: TGTGCCTTTCCCCAAAGGGACAGTCTCTATGGCTACACCTTC
J: TRBJ2-3; D: TRBD1; V: TRBV7-3; size: few; CDR3: CASSSGQGPSVDTQYF; DNA: TGTGCCAGCAGCTCAGGACAGGGGCCATCCGTGGATACGCAGTATTTT
J: TRBJ2-3; D: -; V: TRBV7-9; size: -; CDR3: CASSLVVGSSTDTQYF; DNA: TGTGCCAGCAGCTTAGTAGTCGGGTCTAGCACAGATACGCAGTATTTT
J: TRBJ1-4; D: -; V: TRBV10-3; size: -; CDR3: CAISRETNEKLFF; DNA: TGTGCCATCAGTAGGGAAACTAATGAAAAACTGTTTTTT
J: TRBJ2-5; D: -; V: TRBV13; size: -; CDR3: CASSLEGGETQYF; DNA: TGTGCCAGCAGCTTAGAAGGGGGAGAGACCCAGTACTTC
J: TRBJ2-5; D: -; V: TRBV13; size: once; CDR3: CASSLQQGYQETQYF; DNA: TGTGCCAGCAGCTTACAGCAGGGGTACCAAGAGACCCAGTACTTC
J: TRBJ1-1; D: TRBD1; V: TRBV5-6; size: -; CDR3: CASSRDRRNTEAFF; DNA: TGTGCCAGCAGTCGGGACAGGCGAAACACTGAAGCTTTCTTT
J: TRBJ2-3; D: TRBD2; V: TRBV18; size: -; CDR3: CASSPLGGGSSTDTQYF; DNA: TGTGCCAGCTCACCATTGGGCGGGGGTTCTAGCACAGATACGCAGTATTTT
J: TRBJ1-5; D: -; V: TRBV3-1/TRBV3-2; size: few; CDR3: CASSQGGSSNQPQHF; DNA: TGTGCCAGCAGCCAGGGAGGATCGAGCAATCAGCCCCAGCATTTT
J: TRBJ2-5; D: -; V: TRBV2; size: once; CDR3: CASTQGGETQYF; DNA: TGTGCCAGCACCCAGGGGGGTGAGACCCAGTACTTC
J: TRBJ1-3; D: -; V: TRBV5-6; size: once; CDR3: CASSTPIGSGNTIYF; DNA: TGTGCCAGCAGCACTCCGATTGGCTCTGGAAACACCATATATTTT
J: TRBJ2-1; D: -; V: TRBV16; size: -; CDR3: CASSIQTRSNEQFF; DNA: TGTGCCAGCAGTATTCAGACTAGATCCAATGAGCAGTTCTTC
J: TRBJ2-7; D: TRBD2; V: TRBV7-2; size: -; CDR3: CASSPGRGGLGSEQYF; DNA: TGTGCCAGCAGCCCCGGGCGGGGGGGCCTTGGTTCTGAGCAGTACTTC
J: TRBJ2-3; D: TRBD1; V: TRBV5-1; size: -; CDR3: CASSLQGQGPDTQYF; DNA: TGCGCCAGCAGCTTGCAGGGACAGGGCCCAGATACGCAGTATTTT
J: TRBJ1-2; D: -; V: TRBV9; size: once; CDR3: CASSVGVRDYGYTF; DNA: TGTGCCAGCAGCGTAGGGGTTAGGGACTATGGCTACACCTTC
J: TRBJ2-3; D: -; V: TRBV3-1/TRBV3-2; size: -; CDR3: CASSRGPASDTQYF; DNA: TGTGCCAGCAGCCGCGGACCAGCTTCAGATACGCAGTATTTT
J: TRBJ1-6; D: -; V: TRBV4-3; size: -; CDR3: CASSQDPRPYSPLHF; DNA: TGCGCCAGCAGCCAAGATCCCCGACCCTATTCACCCCTCCACTTT
J: TRBJ2-7; D: -; V: TRBV27; size: few; CDR3: CASSPPYEQYF; DNA: TGTGCCAGCAGTCCACCCTACGAGCAGTACTTC
J: TRBJ1-1; D: TRBD1; V: TRBV4-1; size: -; CDR3: CASSQEWWRGGELTEAFF; DNA: TGCGCCAGCAGCCAAGAGTGGTGGAGAGGGGGCGAACTCACTGAAGCTTTCTTT
J: TRBJ1-1; D: TRBD1; V: TRBV6-2/TRBV6-3; size: -; CDR3: CASTYLRTGDTEAFF; DNA: TGTGCCAGCACTTACCTCAGAACAGGGGACACTGAAGCTTTCTTT
J: TRBJ2-2; D: TRBD2; V: TRBV4-3; size: -; CDR3: CASSQEGTSVGGELFF; DNA: TGCGCCAGCAGCCAAGAGGGGACTAGCGTAGGTGGGGAGCTGTTTTTT